The 6 T cell receptor beta chains reported below all come from one sample, sequenced in a study of identical twins. TCRdb called the 5' RACE reads again in MiXCR, with one record for every CDR3 protein. This sample carries over 200,000 distinct CDR3 sequences, 6.5% of them seen once, and the ten largest clones take approximately 14%. These data also formed part of another study, on T cells expressing NK-cell markers.

The specimen was CD8+ T cells sorted from blood. The receptors were sampled from a woman aged 18-29 years in good health.

The chain uses TRBV4-1 and TRBJ2-7; no firm D call. Trimming took 0 bases from V and 5 from J, leaving 2 bases between them. Germline CDR1 is MGHRA and CDR2 is YSYEKL. The CDR3 contains 11 residues. The CDR3 DNA sequence: TGCGCCAGCAGCCAAGAGAACGAGCAGTACTTC. Its translation: CASSQENEQYF.

The chain couples TRBV3-1 to TRBJ2-1; 11 bases match TRBD2. J lost 8 bases, V lost 6 bases, and 15 bases had no gene match. The germline V gene has CDR1 LGHDT and CDR2 YNNKEL (reference sequence). The CDR3 has 17 amino acids. This CDR3 is CASSLPPLAGEMYEQFF. CDR3 DNA: TGTGCCAGCAGTCTCCCTCCACTAGCGGGGGAAATGTATGAGCAGTTCTTC.

This clonotype was found many times. V is TRBV7-3 and J is TRBJ2-1; 9 bases match TRBD2. The ends lost 1 base at V and 7 bases at J; junction bases unmatched: 5. The CDR3 spans 15 residues. Germline CDR1 and CDR2: SGHTA and FQGTGA. In DNA form, the CDR3 reads TGTGCCAGCAGCTTAATAGCGGGGGCCTTTAATGAGCAGTTCTTC. This sequence encodes CASSLIAGAFNEQFF.

CDR3 sequence reads: CASSYGPGSTEAFF. The CDR3 DNA reads TGTGCCAGCAGTTACGGCCCCGGGAGCACTGAAGCTTTCTTT. The genes are TRBV12-3 or TRBV12-4 and TRBJ1-1; D unresolved. Between the trimmed V and J ends, which lost 4 bases and 4 bases, there was a span of 13 bases. This CDR3 spans 14 amino acids.

This clonotype was observed a handful of times. This chain joins TRBV9 and TRBJ2-5; D not resolved. This CDR3 has 14 residues. V lost 0 bases, J lost 2 bases, and 8 bases lay in between. Germline CDR1 and CDR2: SGDLS and YYNGEE. The CDR3 spells CASSVEGRQETQYF. The CDR3 region has the DNA TGTGCCAGCAGCGTAGAAGGGCGACAAGAGACCCAGTACTTC.

This clonotype was seen a few times. In DNA, the CDR3 is TGTGCCAGCAGTCCTGGACTAGCGGGAGATGGGAATGAGCAGTTCTTC. Translation gives CASSPGLAGDGNEQFF. The chain couples TRBV7-9 to TRBJ2-1; the match to TRBD2 covers 13 bases. After removal of 6 bases from V and 7 bases from J, the junction contained 9 bases not matched to a gene. The CDR3 totals 16 residues. Germline CDR1 and CDR2: SEHNR and FQNEAQ (reference sequence). The complete variable domain, with remaining parts taken from reference TRBV7-9 and TRBJ2-1, reads DTGVSQNPRHKITKRGQNVTFRCDPISEHNRLYWYRQTLGQGPEFLTYFQNEAQLEKSRLLSDRFSAERPKGSFSTLEIQRTEQGDSAMYLCASSPGLAGDGNEQFFGPGTRLTVL.